This is a list of T cell receptor beta chains from one sample in a study of T cells in Graves' hyperthyroidism and ophthalmopathy. TCRdb re-called the multiplex PCR reads with MiXCR, one entry per CDR3 protein. The table has some 370,000 distinct CDR3 sequences, roughly an eighth seen once. The sequenced material came from blood. These receptors came from a man aged 50 to 59 with Graves' ophthalmopathy. Each CDR3 is given with its conserved first and last residue. Fields, in order: D gene, V gene, clone size, J gene, CDR3 protein, CDR3 DNA. The D gene is left open where the match is weak. Size is stated for part of the rows, as once, few or many counts, or as a class when the clone is expanded.

d_call: NA
v_call: TRBV7-9
clone_size: many
j_call: TRBJ1-4
cdr3_aa: CASIGPGGLEEKLFF
cdr3_nt: TGTGCCAGCATCGGGCCGGGAGGGCTCGAGGAAAAACTGTTTTTT

d_call: NA
v_call: TRBV12-5
clone_size: few
j_call: TRBJ2-2
cdr3_aa: CASGFDTGELFF
cdr3_nt: TGTGCTAGTGGTTTTGACACCGGGGAGCTGTTTTTT

d_call: NA
v_call: TRBV29-1
clone_size: many
j_call: TRBJ1-1
cdr3_aa: CSVEGSRVPSTEAFF
cdr3_nt: TGCAGCGTTGAAGGATCTAGGGTCCCATCCACTGAAGCTTTCTTT

d_call: TRBD1
v_call: TRBV7-9
clone_size: many
j_call: TRBJ2-3
cdr3_aa: CASSPGQGATRDTQYF
cdr3_nt: TGTGCCAGCAGCCCAGGCCAGGGGGCTACGAGGGATACGCAGTATTTT

d_call: TRBD2
v_call: TRBV5-6
clone_size: many
j_call: TRBJ2-3
cdr3_aa: CASSSQRSGSGRRTDTQYF
cdr3_nt: TGTGCCAGCAGCAGCCAACGGTCGGGTAGCGGGCGACGCACAGATACGCAGTATTTT

d_call: NA
v_call: TRBV6-1
clone_size: many
j_call: TRBJ1-4
cdr3_aa: CASSASVYSEKLFF
cdr3_nt: TGTGCCAGCAGTGCCTCCGTGTACTCAGAAAAACTGTTTTTT

d_call: NA
v_call: TRBV19
clone_size: few
j_call: TRBJ1-5
cdr3_aa: CASSVTQGHNQPQHF
cdr3_nt: TGTGCCAGTAGTGTAACACAGGGACACAATCAGCCCCAGCATTTT

d_call: NA
v_call: TRBV7-9
clone_size: many
j_call: TRBJ2-2
cdr3_aa: CASSLAGHNTGELFF
cdr3_nt: TGTGCCAGCAGCTTAGCGGGACATAACACCGGGGAGCTGTTTTTT

d_call: TRBD2
v_call: TRBV5-1
clone_size: many
j_call: TRBJ2-7
cdr3_aa: CASSPWTGGYEQYF
cdr3_nt: TGCGCCAGCAGCCCTTGGACCGGGGGGTACGAGCAGTACTTC

d_call: TRBD2
v_call: TRBV9
clone_size: few
j_call: TRBJ2-7
cdr3_aa: CASSVSRTSGNPISPLDYEQYF
cdr3_nt: TGTGCCAGCAGCGTCAGTAGGACTAGCGGAAATCCCATTAGCCCTCTGGACTACGAGCAGTACTTC

d_call: TRBD2
v_call: TRBV9
clone_size: NA
j_call: TRBJ2-1
cdr3_aa: CASSVAPSGTNPYNEQFF
cdr3_nt: TGTGCCAGCAGCGTAGCCCCCAGCGGGACCAACCCATACAATGAGCAGTTCTTC

d_call: NA
v_call: TRBV7-2
clone_size: NA
j_call: TRBJ1-2
cdr3_aa: CASSFFSEDSRYGYTF
cdr3_nt: TGTGCCAGCAGCTTTTTCAGTGAGGACTCACGTTATGGCTACACCTTC

d_call: NA
v_call: TRBV4-2
clone_size: many
j_call: TRBJ1-1
cdr3_aa: CASSQDQNRGTEAFF
cdr3_nt: TGTGCCAGCAGCCAAGACCAGAATAGGGGCACTGAAGCTTTCTTT

d_call: TRBD2
v_call: TRBV6-1
clone_size: many
j_call: TRBJ2-1
cdr3_aa: CASSVTSGSYEQFF
cdr3_nt: TGTGCCAGCAGTGTAACTAGCGGGAGTTATGAGCAGTTCTTC